A few counts support the clone carrying this T cell receptor beta chain. The antigen remains unidentified. The sample is drawn from a study of CD8 T cells in ankylosing spondylitis. Findings and caveats of the study: In peripheral blood, disease-linked CD8+ clones occurred at relatively low frequencies. In reactive arthritis synovial fluid and blood, some motif variants had been reported before. A motif in TCR beta, a set of eight highly homologous variants, appeared characteristic of ankylosing spondylitis blood.

The ends were cut back, 2 bases at V and 6 bases at J, with 22 bases in the middle. This CDR3 is built from 17 residues. TCRdb processed the 5' RACE reads anew with MiXCR; each CDR3 protein has one entry. Among fewer than 400,000 distinct CDR3 sequences listed, approximately 20% were seen once. V is TRBV12-3 or TRBV12-4 and J is TRBJ1-1; D gene unclear. Sequences were obtained from blood, either unsorted or a sorted T cell fraction (not recorded which). The TCR was taken from a male donor with ankylosing spondylitis. The CDR3 sequence is CASSLNSGPKQIAEAFF. The DNA of the CDR3 is TGTGCCAGCAGTTTAAACTCCGGCCCCAAACAAATCGCTGAAGCTTTCTTT.